The TCR beta chain under discussion was sequenced for a study of T cell repertoires in cytomegalovirus infection. On this clonotype itself: Antigen specificity is unknown.

MiXCR was run by TCRdb on the reads, yielding one entry per CDR3 protein. The table has fewer than 1,000,000 distinct CDR3 sequences, less than 35% seen once. This CDR3 spans 14 amino acids. Germline values: CDR1 SGHVS, CDR2 FQNEAQ. V lost 6 bases and J lost 4; bases outside the gene matches: 6. The TCR was taken from a human donor in good health (CMV status not recorded). Some clones in this sample may be carry-over from other donors' samples. The sample was cultured CD8+ T cells from PBMCs, taken from culture after CMV antigen stimulation. The chain recombines TRBV7-8 with TRBJ2-1; 7 nucleotides align to TRBD1. Written as DNA, the CDR3 is TGTGCCAGCAGACCCGGGACAGCATACAATGAGCAGTTCTTC. As protein: CASRPGTAYNEQFF.